This T cell receptor beta chain stems from a study of OX40 agonist ivuxolimab in advanced cancers. CDR3 length: 14 residues. Looked up from germline, CDR1 is SGHRS and CDR2 is YFSETQ. V lost 5 bases, J lost 3 bases, and 14 bases lay in between. Assay used: immunoSEQ multiplex PCR; TCRdb lists only in-frame clones, some missing. The repertoire consists of some 70,000 clones, with 86% occurring once and the leading ten covering roughly 8%. The sequenced sample was CD4+ or CD8+ T cells sorted from blood, obtained in a trial of the OX40 agonist ivuxolimab. V and J are TRBV5-1 and TRBJ1-2, with unresolved D. The TCR comes from an adult with an advanced solid tumor such as melanoma, head and neck, liver or kidney cancer. In DNA, the CDR3 is TGCGCCAGCAGGACTCTTGCCGGAGACTATGGCTACACCTTC. This gives the protein CASRTLAGDYGYTF.